This T cell receptor beta chain was recovered during a study of blood T cell repertoires in COVID-19. Methods used by the authors: From reference gene primer amplification, estimates of nucleated cell counts were derived. Here immunoSEQ multiplex PCR was the method, and the copy in TCRdb shows in-frame clones only, minus some. The D gene and trimming were derived from the DNA, and the V and J assignments and clone size from that table. The sample holds 210,000 or so clones, 87% seen once. This study enrolled people aged about 18 to 95 from roughly 24 US geographic areas. Cohorts were based on clinical histories the participants reported. In germline, CDR1 is SSHAT, CDR2 FNYEAQ (reference sequence). This CDR3 comprises 15 residues. A note on this clone: An end of the junction does not agree with germline; a read error may underlie this.

The sample taken for sequencing was PBMCs or T cells enriched from blood (not recorded which). This TCR was sampled from a man under 40 who had recovered from COVID-19. The genes are TRBV7-7 and TRBJ2-5; 10 positions match TRBD2. CDR3 bases: TGTGCTAGCAGCTTAGGGGTGACTAGCGGGGAGACCCAGTACTTC. Encoded protein: CASSLGVTSGETQYF.